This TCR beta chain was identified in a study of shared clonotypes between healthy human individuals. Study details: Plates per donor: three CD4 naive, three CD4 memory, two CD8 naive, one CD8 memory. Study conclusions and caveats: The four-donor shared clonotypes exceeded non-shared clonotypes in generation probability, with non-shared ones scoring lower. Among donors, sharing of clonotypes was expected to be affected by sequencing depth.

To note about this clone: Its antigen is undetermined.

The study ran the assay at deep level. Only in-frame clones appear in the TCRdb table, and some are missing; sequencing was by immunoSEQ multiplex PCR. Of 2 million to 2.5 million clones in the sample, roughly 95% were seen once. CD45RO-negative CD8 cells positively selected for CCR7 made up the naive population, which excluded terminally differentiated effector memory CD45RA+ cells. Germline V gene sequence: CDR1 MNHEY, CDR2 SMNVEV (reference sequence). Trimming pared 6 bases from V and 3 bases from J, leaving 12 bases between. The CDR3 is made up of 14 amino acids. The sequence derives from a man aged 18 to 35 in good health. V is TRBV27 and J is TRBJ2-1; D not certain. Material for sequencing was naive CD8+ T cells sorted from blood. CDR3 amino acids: CASSKVTNYNEQFF. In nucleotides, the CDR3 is TGTGCCAGCAGCAAAGTGACAAACTACAATGAGCAGTTCTTC.